This entry lists 29 T cell receptor beta chains sequenced from one sample in a study of human T cells and chemical hapten exposure (dated by TCRdb to 2020 to 2022). Library preparation used RACE. For sequencing, a NextSeq 500 was employed. TCRdb applied fastp at Q25 and MiXCR to the public reads, then kept only in-frame beta chains. Rows with a matching CDR3 protein are joined into one entry that keeps the most common DNA and genes. The sample profile shows around 150,000 distinct CDR3 sequences; more than 14% of them were found once. The top ten constitute about 1.7% of the sample. Sample time point, as interpreted from the label and publication: patch test 1, 2 weeks after DPC sensitization. Read against the paper, the sample's treatment or condition label means: therapeutic diphenylcyclopropenone sensitization with weekly scalp DPC. The sample in question was whole blood, obtained in connection with sensitization to the hapten diphenylcyclopropenone (DPC). All receptors come from a woman aged 25 to 39 with alopecia areata. Some clones in this sample may be carry-over from other donors' samples.

In its sample, this clonotype was seen a few times. The genes are TRBV13 and TRBJ2-3, with D perhaps matching TRBD1 (5 bases). Trimming left V 3 bases short and J 7 bases short, with 17 bases between. CDR1 and CDR2 from the germline V gene are PRHDT and FYEKMQ (reference sequence). The CDR3 contains 15 residues. The CDR3 DNA follows: TGTGCCAGCAGCTTTCAGGTGCAGGGTGCGAATACGCAGTATTTT. This sequence encodes CASSFQVQGANTQYF.

The table lists this clonotype with a few counts. The chain combines TRBV28 with TRBJ2-6, with D perhaps TRBD1 (6 bases). In germline, CDR1 is MDHEN, CDR2 SYDVKM. V was cut by 3 bases and J by 0 bases, with 9 bases left in between. There are 16 residues in the CDR3. The CDR3 coding sequence is TGTGCCAGCAGTTTGGGACACCACTCTGGGGCCAACGTCCTGACTTTC. This translates into CASSLGHHSGANVLTF.

J is TRBJ1-1 and V is TRBV28; weak D call: TRBD1 (5 bases). V was clipped by 5 bases and J by 6 bases, with 16 bases between them. The CDR3 covers 14 residues. The germline gives CDR1 MDHEN, CDR2 SYDVKM. DNA for the CDR3: TGTGCCAGCAGTCCACCCCCAGGGAGGGCTGAAGCTTTCTTT. This codes for CASSPPPGRAEAFF.

This clonotype was recorded many times. One end of the junction varies from germline; a read error may be responsible. The rearrangement uses TRBV12-3 or TRBV12-4 and TRBJ2-7; 15 nucleotides agree with TRBD2. The CDR3 consists of 15 residues. CDR3 bases: TGCGCCAGCAGCCTCGGACTAGCGGGGGGGTACGAGCAGTACTTC. It yields the protein CASSLGLAGGYEQYF.

The chain combines TRBV11-1 with TRBJ2-7; TRBD1 is a possible D gene (5 bases). Looked up from germline, CDR1 is SGHAT and CDR2 is FQDESV (reference sequence). V dropped 0 bases and J dropped 0 bases, with 9 bases sitting between them. The CDR3 loop spans 15 amino acids. In DNA form, the CDR3 reads TGTGCCAGCAGCTTAGCAGGGGCATACTCCTACGAGCAGTACTTC. Protein sequence: CASSLAGAYSYEQYF.

This rearrangement joins TRBV29-1 to TRBJ2-7; 10 positions agree with TRBD1. Germline CDR1 and CDR2: SQVTM and ANQGSEA. The V gene end was trimmed by 5 bases and the J gene end by 4 bases; junction bases not matched to a gene: 5. This CDR3 comprises 13 residues. As DNA, the CDR3 is TGCAGCGTTAGGACAGGGGGTTTTTACGAGCAGTACTTC. It codes for CSVRTGGFYEQYF.

V and J are TRBV7-2 and TRBJ2-1, with a possible D match to TRBD2 (6 bases). V was trimmed by 1 base and J by 0 bases, leaving 10 bases between them. The germline V gene encodes CDR1 SGHTA and CDR2 FQGNSA. This CDR3 has 16 residues. The CDR3 spells CASSLVGGSSYNEQFF. CDR3 nucleotide sequence: TGTGCCAGCAGCTTAGTGGGAGGAAGCTCCTACAATGAGCAGTTCTTC.

In its sample, this clonotype was seen a few times. The chain has TRBV7-2 and TRBJ2-1, with TRBD2 identical over 11 bases. Germline trimming cut 7 bases from V and 3 bases from J; bases unmatched to any gene: 8. The CDR3 covers 16 residues. Germline values: CDR1 SGHTA, CDR2 FQGNSA. The CDR3 spells CASTLSGRGFYNEQFF. CDR3 DNA sequence: TGTGCCAGCACCCTTAGCGGGAGGGGTTTCTACAATGAGCAGTTCTTC.

This chain joins TRBV7-9 and TRBJ2-3, with D perhaps TRBD1 or TRBD2 (5 bases each). Trimming removed 5 bases from V and 5 bases from J, with 14 bases in between. Germline V gives CDR1 SEHNR, CDR2 FQNEAQ (reference sequence). The CDR3 totals 14 residues. CDR3 in amino acids: CASSPRGVGDTQYF. The DNA for the CDR3 is TGTGCCAGCAGCCCGAGAGGGGTAGGAGATACGCAGTATTTT.

This clonotype was seen at least ten times. This sequence joins TRBV29-1 and TRBJ1-2, with 7 bases fitting TRBD1. This CDR3 spans 11 amino acids. V was clipped by 7 bases and J by 6 bases; unmatched bases: 5. Per germline, CDR1 SQVTM and CDR2 ANQGSEA. CDR3 amino acids: CSASTGHGYTF. CDR3 DNA sequence: TGCAGCGCATCGACAGGGCATGGCTACACCTTC.

This clonotype was found a few times. The chain joins TRBV7-9 to TRBJ2-1; tentative D call: TRBD1 (5 bases). In germline, CDR1 is SEHNR, CDR2 FQNEAQ (reference sequence). The V end was cut by 5 bases, the J end by 0 bases, with 11 bases between. This CDR3 is 15 amino acids long. This chain's CDR3 is CASSQQASSYNEQFF. In DNA form, the CDR3 reads TGTGCCAGCAGCCAACAGGCGAGCTCCTACAATGAGCAGTTCTTC.

A few counts support this clonotype. The rearrangement links TRBV5-1 to TRBJ2-5; no definite D call. Deletions cut 5 bases from V and 5 bases from J, with 13 bases between. The CDR3 is 13 residues long. The germline gives CDR1 SGHRS, CDR2 YFSETQ. The CDR3 is CASSTLSGETQYF. The CDR3 region has the DNA TGCGCCAGCAGTACGCTATCCGGCGAGACCCAGTACTTC.

This clonotype was counted ten times or more. J is TRBJ2-7 and V is TRBV29-1, with 13 bases aligning to TRBD2. The germline V gene encodes CDR1 SQVTM and CDR2 ANQGSEA. This CDR3 is 14 amino acids long. With 4 bases clipped from V and 3 bases from J, the junction kept 3 bases outside the gene matches. This CDR3 is CSVVRTSGGYEQYF. The CDR3 DNA sequence: TGCAGCGTTGTCCGGACTAGCGGGGGCTACGAGCAGTACTTC.

This clonotype was seen at least ten times. The chain uses TRBV3-1 and TRBJ1-6; possible D gene TRBD1, 6 bases. V lost 1 base to trimming and J lost 9 bases, with 10 bases between them. CDR3 length: 14 amino acids. The germline gives CDR1 LGHDT, CDR2 YNNKEL (reference sequence). CDR3 amino acids: CASSQGQEASPLHF. The CDR3 DNA reads as TGTGCCAGCAGCCAAGGACAGGAGGCTTCACCCCTCCACTTT.

This clonotype was seen many times. This chain links TRBV18 with TRBJ2-5; D ambiguous. The CDR3 consists of 13 residues. V gave up 2 bases and J gave up 4 bases, with 8 bases separating them. Germline V gene sequence: CDR1 KGHSH, CDR2 LQKENI. The CDR3 here is CASSPAVGETQYF. The DNA of the CDR3 is TGTGCCAGCTCACCAGCGGTGGGAGAGACCCAGTACTTC.

This sequence joins TRBV3-1 and TRBJ2-7; D gene ambiguous. The germline V gene encodes CDR1 LGHDT and CDR2 YNNKEL (reference sequence). Trimming stripped 0 bases from V and 4 bases from J, with 7 bases between. This CDR3 is 13 amino acids long. The CDR3 coding sequence is TGTGCCAGCAGCCAAGAGTATCCTTACGAGCAGTACTTC. Amino acid sequence: CASSQEYPYEQYF.

This clonotype was seen more than once but under ten times. This chain uses TRBV28 with TRBJ1-1; D is possibly TRBD1 (5 bases). Germline values: CDR1 MDHEN, CDR2 SYDVKM. V lost 2 bases and J lost 4, with 14 bases in between. The CDR3 contains 15 residues. In DNA, the CDR3 is TGTGCCAGCAGTTTAGGGGGATCATTTGGCACTGAAGCTTTCTTT. It is translated as CASSLGGSFGTEAFF.

This sequence joins TRBV28 and TRBJ2-3; unclear D gene. CDR3 length equals 14 residues. Germline V gives CDR1 MDHEN, CDR2 SYDVKM. V gave up 5 bases and J gave up 8 bases, with 17 bases separating them. CDR3 sequence (DNA): TGTGCCAGCAGTACTTACGCTGGTCTGGGTACGCAGTATTTT. Its protein is CASSTYAGLGTQYF. The whole variable domain, remainder taken from reference TRBV28 and TRBJ2-3, is DVKVTQSSRYLVKRTGEKVFLECVQDMDHENMFWYRQDPGLGLRLIYFSYDVKMKEKGDIPEGYSVSREKKERFSLILESASTNQTSMYLCASSTYAGLGTQYFGPGTRLTVL.

This sequence joins TRBV28 and TRBJ1-1, with D perhaps matching TRBD1 (5 bases). CDR1 is MDHEN and CDR2 is SYDVKM in the germline V gene. The CDR3 length is 14 residues. V was shortened by 6 bases and J by 6 bases, with 17 bases between the two germline ends. The CDR3 protein is CASSPPGGGSEAFF. Here the CDR3 DNA reads TGTGCCAGCAGCCCCCCCGGGGGAGGGTCTGAAGCTTTCTTT.

This clonotype was counted between two and nine times. The chain is built from TRBV11-2 and TRBJ1-4, with 11 bases lining up with TRBD1. Per germline, CDR1 SGHAT and CDR2 FQNNGV. Germline trimming cut 6 bases from V and 10 bases from J; bases unmatched to any gene: 10. CDR3 length: 15 amino acids. CDR3 nucleotides: TGTGCCAGCAGAGATCCGGGACAGGGGGATGGAAAACTGTTTTTT. This gives the protein CASRDPGQGDGKLFF.

The CDR3 loop reads CASSPLIGGKSTEAFF. As DNA, the CDR3 is TGTGCCAGCTCACCACTGATTGGGGGGAAAAGTACTGAAGCTTTCTTT. This chain joins TRBV18 and TRBJ1-1; D may be TRBD1 (5 bases). The CDR3 is made up of 16 amino acids. Germline loops: CDR1 KGHSH, CDR2 LQKENI. The germline V and J ends were trimmed by 1 base and 5 bases, with 17 bases remaining between them.

The chain is built from TRBV6-2 or TRBV6-3 and TRBJ1-5, with D unclear. Germline V gene data show CDR1 as MNHEY and CDR2 as SVGEGT. V gave up 2 bases and J gave up 0 bases, with 8 bases separating them. This CDR3 has 15 amino acids. CDR3 coding DNA: TGTGCCAGCAGTTACAACCCGTATAGCAATCAGCCCCAGCATTTT. Its translation: CASSYNPYSNQPQHF.

This clonotype was detected a few times. CDR3 in DNA: TGTGCCAGCAGCTTACAGTTGGCTGTAGATACGCAGTATTTT. Encoded protein: CASSLQLAVDTQYF. The rearrangement uses TRBV7-9 and TRBJ2-3, with D unclear. The CDR3 length is 14 residues. Germline values: CDR1 SEHNR, CDR2 FQNEAQ (reference sequence). Trimming removed 2 bases at V and 5 bases at J, with 11 bases between.

CDR3: CASSLGQGIDQPQHF. The CDR3 bases are TGTGCCAGCAGTTTAGGACAGGGTATAGATCAGCCCCAGCATTTT. V is TRBV27 and J is TRBJ1-5; 8 bases fit TRBD1. Germline V gives CDR1 MNHEY, CDR2 SMNVEV (reference sequence). J lost 5 bases, V lost 2 bases, and 5 bases had no gene match. This CDR3 has 15 amino acids.

CDR3 amino acids: CASSLDVNNSPLHF. The CDR3 nucleotides are TGTGCCAGCAGCTTGGACGTTAATAATTCACCCCTCCACTTT. The genes are TRBV5-5 and TRBJ1-6; D uncertain. CDR3 length equals 14 residues. V lost 0 bases to trimming and J lost 5 bases, with 6 bases between them. The germline CDR1 and CDR2 sequences are SGHKS and YYEKEE (reference sequence).

In this sample, this clonotype turned up many times. The J gene is TRBJ1-1, the V gene TRBV7-9, with D possibly TRBD1 on 5 matching bases. This CDR3 contains 15 residues. In germline, CDR1 is SEHNR, CDR2 FQNEAQ (reference sequence). V lost 3 bases and J 11 bases, leaving 22 bases between the germline ends. CDR3 sequence (DNA): TGTGCCAGCAGCTTCGGGGCCGGGACCACGGGCGGGGCTTTCTTT. This codes for CASSFGAGTTGGAFF.

The chain recombines TRBV14 with TRBJ2-3; D is perhaps TRBD1 or TRBD2 (5 bases each). CDR1 is SGHDN, CDR2 FVKESK, per germline. The V and J ends lost 6 bases and 3 bases respectively, with 28 bases between them. The CDR3 sequence is 19 residues long. The CDR3 DNA sequence: TGTGCCAGCAGTCATACCGGGACCAGGTTGGCGGGTGTAACAGATACGCAGTATTTT. It encodes CASSHTGTRLAGVTDTQYF. Variable domain in full (rest from reference TRBV14 and TRBJ2-3): EAGVTQFPSHSVIEKGQTVTLRCDPISGHDNLYWYRRVMGKEIKFLLHFVKESKQDESGMPNNRFLAERTGGTYSTLKVQPAELEDSGVYFCASSHTGTRLAGVTDTQYFGPGTRLTVL.

The sample holds many counts of this clonotype. Here the CDR3 reads CASADREGGYTF. DNA of the CDR3: TGTGCCAGTGCCGACAGGGAAGGCGGCTACACCTTC. The genes are TRBV19 and TRBJ1-2; 7 positions agree with TRBD1. CDR1 and CDR2 (germline): LNHDA, SQIVND (reference sequence). J gave up 8 bases and V 8 bases, and 8 bases lay outside the gene matches. The CDR3 length is 12 residues. Together with reference TRBV19 and TRBJ1-2, the CDR3 gives the full variable domain: DGGITQSPKYLFRKEGQNVTLSCEQNLNHDAMYWYRQDPGQGLRLIYYSQIVNDFQKGDIAEGYSVSREKKESFPLTVTSAQKNPTAFYLCASADREGGYTFGSGTRLTVV.

Notes on this clonotype: With a much larger clone just one base away, this may be a read error. The chain recombines TRBV28 with TRBJ1-2; D uncertain. V was clipped by 4 bases and J by 0 bases, with 12 bases between them. Germline-derived CDR1 and CDR2 are MDHEN and SYDVKM. CDR3 length equals 15 residues. The chain's CDR3 is CASSSSWMANYGYTF. The CDR3 region has the DNA TGTGCCAGCAGTTCTTCCTGGATGGCTAACTATGGCTACACCTTC.